These T cell receptor beta chains were read from a single sample in a study of control samples from healthy donors and cancer patients. Assay used: immunoSEQ multiplex PCR; TCRdb lists only in-frame clones, some missing. Of 45,000 or so clones in the sample, 70% to 90% were seen once. Material for sequencing was PBMCs. The receptors here all came from a woman in her fifties or sixties with lung cancer. CDR3s include the opening cysteine and the closing phenylalanine or tryptophan. The order of the fields is CDR3 protein, CDR3 DNA, V gene, D gene, clone size, J gene. D genes are given only for firm matches. The listing skips clone size in some rows; elsewhere it reads once, few, many or a size class.

CDR3: CATGTVNYGYTF; DNA: TGTGCCACCGGGACGGTTAACTATGGCTACACCTTC; V: TRBV3-1/TRBV3-2; D: .; size: .; J: TRBJ1-2
CDR3: CASTAETVNQPQHF; DNA: TGTGCCAGCACGGCGGAGACAGTAAATCAGCCCCAGCATTTT; V: TRBV6-4; D: .; size: .; J: TRBJ1-5
CDR3: CASSLAGGSTDTQYF; DNA: TGTGCCAGTTCACTAGCGGGAGGTAGCACAGATACGCAGTATTTT; V: TRBV19; D: TRBD2; size: once; J: TRBJ2-3
CDR3: CASSSSLDGSQETQYF; DNA: TGTGCCAGCAGTTCTTCCCTTGACGGTAGTCAAGAGACCCAGTACTTC; V: TRBV6-6; D: .; size: once; J: TRBJ2-5
CDR3: CASSPLDRSYGYTF; DNA: TGTGCCAGCTCACCCTTGGACCGCTCTTATGGCTACACCTTC; V: TRBV18; D: .; size: .; J: TRBJ1-2
CDR3: CASGTSGSSGYNEQFF; DNA: TGTGCCAGCGGGACTAGCGGGAGTAGTGGCTACAATGAGCAGTTCTTC; V: TRBV7-9; D: TRBD2; size: .; J: TRBJ2-1
CDR3: CASRNGATGELFF; DNA: TGTGCCAGCAGGAACGGGGCCACCGGGGAGCTGTTTTTT; V: TRBV6-6; D: .; size: .; J: TRBJ2-2
CDR3: CASRTSGPGNSPLHF; DNA: TGTGCCAGCAGGACCTCGGGGCCGGGGAACTCACCCCTCCACTTT; V: TRBV6-5; D: .; size: .; J: TRBJ1-6
CDR3: CASSLTSGSDNEQFF; DNA: TGTGCCAGCAGCTTAACTAGCGGGAGCGACAATGAGCAGTTCTTC; V: TRBV7-3; D: TRBD2; size: .; J: TRBJ2-1
CDR3: CASSSPDRGRANEKLFF; DNA: TGTGCCAGCAGCTCACCGGACAGGGGAAGGGCTAATGAAAAACTGTTTTTT; V: TRBV5-5; D: TRBD1; size: once; J: TRBJ1-4
CDR3: CATERGSGNTIYF; DNA: TGTGCCACCGAGAGGGGCTCTGGAAACACCATATATTTT; V: TRBV19; D: .; size: .; J: TRBJ1-3
CDR3: CAWSPGMNTEAFF; DNA: TGTGCCTGGAGTCCGGGGATGAACACTGAAGCTTTCTTT; V: TRBV30; D: .; size: .; J: TRBJ1-1
CDR3: CASSIDDGDLNTIYF; DNA: TGTGCCAGTAGTATAGACGACGGAGACCTAAACACCATATATTTT; V: TRBV19; D: .; size: .; J: TRBJ1-3
CDR3: CASSRSPTSGGYNEQFF; DNA: TGTGCCAGCAGCCGATCCCCGACTAGCGGGGGTTACAATGAGCAGTTCTTC; V: TRBV11-2; D: TRBD2; size: .; J: TRBJ2-1
CDR3: CSPLSDSTEAFF; DNA: TGCAGCCCATTATCGGACAGCACTGAAGCTTTCTTT; V: TRBV29-1; D: .; size: .; J: TRBJ1-1
CDR3: CSVTGQGAYEQYF; DNA: TGCAGCGTCACGGGACAGGGAGCCTACGAGCAGTACTTC; V: TRBV29-1; D: TRBD1; size: .; J: TRBJ2-7
CDR3: CATSREQINEKLFF; DNA: TGTGCCACCAGCAGAGAACAAATTAATGAAAAACTGTTTTTT; V: TRBV15; D: .; size: .; J: TRBJ1-4
CDR3: CASSLRTAGYTEAFF; DNA: TGTGCCAGCAGTCTCCGGACGGCGGGGTACACTGAAGCTTTCTTT; V: TRBV28; D: .; size: .; J: TRBJ1-1
CDR3: CASSLVSLSTDTQYF; DNA: TGTGCCAGCAGCTTAGTAAGTTTAAGCACAGATACGCAGTATTTT; V: TRBV11-3; D: .; size: .; J: TRBJ2-3
CDR3: CSIGLAGREQYF; DNA: TGCAGCATTGGACTAGCGGGACGAGAGCAGTACTTC; V: TRBV29-1; D: TRBD2; size: .; J: TRBJ2-7
CDR3: CASSSASGGYNEQFF; DNA: TGTGCCAGCAGCTCAGCTAGCGGAGGCTACAATGAGCAGTTCTTC; V: TRBV5-4; D: TRBD2; size: .; J: TRBJ2-1
CDR3: CASRGDRGRGEAFF; DNA: TGTGCCAGCAGGGGGGACAGGGGGCGCGGGGAAGCTTTCTTT; V: TRBV6-5; D: TRBD1; size: .; J: TRBJ1-1
CDR3: CASWQNTGELFF; DNA: TGTGCCAGCTGGCAAAACACCGGGGAGCTGTTTTTT; V: TRBV28; D: .; size: .; J: TRBJ2-2
CDR3: CATSTYHRNTEAFF; DNA: TGTGCCACCAGCACCTACCACAGGAACACTGAAGCTTTCTTT; V: TRBV15; D: .; size: .; J: TRBJ1-1
CDR3: CASSLGQGNQPQHF; DNA: TGTGCCAGCAGTTTAGGACAGGGCAATCAGCCCCAGCATTTT; V: TRBV27; D: TRBD1; size: .; J: TRBJ1-5
CDR3: CASSGLLGTSRGSEQFF; DNA: TGTGCCAGCAGTGGACTCCTTGGGACTAGTAGAGGCAGTGAGCAGTTCTTC; V: TRBV6-1; D: TRBD2; size: once; J: TRBJ2-1
CDR3: CASSTGGITNYNEQFF; DNA: TGTGCCAGCTCTACAGGAGGAATTACTAACTACAATGAGCAGTTCTTC; V: TRBV9; D: .; size: .; J: TRBJ2-1
CDR3: CASGLVTGPDGQPQHF; DNA: TGTGCTAGTGGTTTGGTTACAGGGCCGGACGGTCAGCCCCAGCATTTT; V: TRBV12-5; D: .; size: .; J: TRBJ1-5
CDR3: CASSFGQGGVFAQPQHF; DNA: TGTGCCAGCAGTTTCGGGCAGGGGGGAGTGTTCGCTCAGCCCCAGCATTTT; V: TRBV27; D: TRBD1; size: .; J: TRBJ1-5
CDR3: CASSLDRGPNQPQHF; DNA: TGTGCCAGCAGCTTAGACAGGGGGCCGAACCAGCCCCAGCATTTT; V: TRBV7-9; D: TRBD1; size: .; J: TRBJ1-5
CDR3: CASRDSKNTEAFF; DNA: TGTGCCAGCAGGGACAGCAAGAACACTGAAGCTTTCTTT; V: TRBV6-5; D: .; size: .; J: TRBJ1-1
CDR3: CASSFSGRWADTQYF; DNA: TGTGCCAGCAGTTTTAGCGGGAGATGGGCAGATACGCAGTATTTT; V: TRBV28; D: TRBD2; size: .; J: TRBJ2-3
CDR3: CASGLGRETQYF; DNA: TGTGCCAGCGGACTTGGGCGGGAGACCCAGTACTTC; V: TRBV28; D: .; size: .; J: TRBJ2-5
CDR3: CASSVVGSMSNTGELFF; DNA: TGTGCCAGCAGCGTAGTAGGCAGCATGTCGAACACCGGGGAGCTGTTTTTT; V: TRBV9; D: .; size: once; J: TRBJ2-2